Listed below are T cell receptor beta chains from one sample, sequenced in a study of blood T cell repertoires in COVID-19. Only in-frame clones appear in the TCRdb table, and some are missing; sequencing was by immunoSEQ multiplex PCR. Of 350,000 or so clones listed, about nine tenths are singletons. The sample was peripheral blood. These receptors came from a woman aged 60 to 75 with COVID-19, enrolled during active disease. The CDR3 runs from the conserved cysteine through the conserved F or W. The order of the fields is CDR3 protein, CDR3 DNA, D gene, V gene, J gene, clone size. D genes are given only for firm matches. Clone size is shown for a subset of rows, as once, few, many or a class of expanded clone.

CDR3: CASTTGGNSGNTIYF
DNA: TGTGCCAGCACGACAGGGGGAAATTCTGGAAACACCATATATTTT
D: TRBD1
V: TRBV6-6
J: TRBJ1-3
size: -

CDR3: CASSLIRGYTEAFF
DNA: TGTGCCAGCAGTCTGATAAGGGGCTACACTGAAGCTTTCTTT
D: -
V: TRBV28
J: TRBJ1-1
size: -

CDR3: CASGDREGNTIYF
DNA: TGTGCCAGCGGGGACAGGGAAGGGAACACCATATATTTT
D: TRBD1
V: TRBV12-3/TRBV12-4
J: TRBJ1-3
size: -

CDR3: CASSSIRDSYSNTEAFF
DNA: TGTGCCAGCAGCTCCATCCGGGACAGCTACTCGAACACTGAAGCTTTCTTT
D: TRBD1
V: TRBV5-8
J: TRBJ1-1
size: once

CDR3: CASSQRGGDRKLFF
DNA: TGTGCCAGCAGCCAGAGAGGGGGCGATAGAAAACTGTTTTTT
D: TRBD1
V: TRBV3-1/TRBV3-2
J: TRBJ1-4
size: -

CDR3: CASSIDGGAGQPQHF
DNA: TGTGCCAGTAGTATAGATGGAGGGGCCGGTCAGCCCCAGCATTTT
D: -
V: TRBV19
J: TRBJ1-5
size: -

CDR3: CASSLFGTGAYGYTF
DNA: TGTGCCAGCAGTTTATTTGGGACAGGGGCCTATGGCTACACCTTC
D: TRBD1
V: TRBV28
J: TRBJ1-2
size: -

CDR3: CASSPTGGYEQYF
DNA: TGTGCCAGCTCCCCGACAGGAGGTTACGAGCAGTACTTC
D: -
V: TRBV18
J: TRBJ2-7
size: -

CDR3: CASSAGQASNQPQHF
DNA: TGTGCCAGCTCGGCCGGACAGGCCAGCAATCAGCCCCAGCATTTT
D: TRBD1
V: TRBV18
J: TRBJ1-5
size: once

CDR3: CASRGRQGDYGYTF
DNA: TGTGCCAGTAGGGGAAGACAGGGGGACTATGGCTACACCTTC
D: TRBD1
V: TRBV19
J: TRBJ1-2
size: -

CDR3: CASSPRGQDYGYTF
DNA: TGTGCCAGCTCACCAAGGGGACAAGACTATGGCTACACCTTC
D: -
V: TRBV18
J: TRBJ1-2
size: -

CDR3: CASSFQQETQYF
DNA: TGTGCCAGCAGTTTTCAGCAAGAGACCCAGTACTTC
D: -
V: TRBV28
J: TRBJ2-5
size: -

CDR3: CASRGGPNQPQHF
DNA: TGTGCCAGCAGAGGGGGTCCCAATCAGCCCCAGCATTTT
D: -
V: TRBV25-1
J: TRBJ1-5
size: -

CDR3: CASNLLGYTF
DNA: TGTGCCAGCAATCTTTTAGGCTACACCTTC
D: -
V: TRBV6-5
J: TRBJ1-2
size: -

CDR3: CASRLSTGVNQPQHF
DNA: TGTGCCAGCAGGCTATCAACAGGGGTCAATCAGCCCCAGCATTTT
D: TRBD1
V: TRBV6-5
J: TRBJ1-5
size: -

CDR3: CASSLLGGNTEAFF
DNA: TGTGCCAGCAGTCTCCTAGGGGGGAACACTGAAGCTTTCTTT
D: -
V: TRBV2
J: TRBJ1-1
size: -

CDR3: CSVGDRGRGNTIYF
DNA: TGCAGCGTCGGTGACAGGGGGCGCGGAAACACCATATATTTT
D: TRBD1
V: TRBV29-1
J: TRBJ1-3
size: -

CDR3: CASSQDRGPYGYTF
DNA: TGTGCCAGCAGCCAGGACAGGGGCCCCTATGGCTACACCTTC
D: TRBD1
V: TRBV7-2
J: TRBJ1-2
size: -

CDR3: CASSLTVEGTEAFF
DNA: TGCGCCAGCAGCTTGACAGTTGAAGGCACTGAAGCTTTCTTT
D: -
V: TRBV5-1
J: TRBJ1-1
size: -

CDR3: CASSEVERVGQAFF
DNA: TGTGCCAGCAGTGAAGTAGAGAGGGTAGGGCAAGCTTTCTTT
D: -
V: TRBV6-1
J: TRBJ1-1
size: few

CDR3: CASSKGRGNEQFF
DNA: TGCGCCAGCAGCAAGGGGCGTGGGAATGAGCAGTTCTTC
D: -
V: TRBV5-1
J: TRBJ2-1
size: -

CDR3: CASSLVPSNYGYTF
DNA: TGTGCCAGCAGCTTAGTCCCTTCTAACTATGGCTACACCTTC
D: -
V: TRBV7-3
J: TRBJ1-2
size: -

CDR3: CASSLTGEEKLFF
DNA: TGTGCCAGCAGCTTAACTGGAGAGGAAAAACTGTTTTTT
D: -
V: TRBV7-9
J: TRBJ1-4
size: -

CDR3: CASSYSTGNSPLHF
DNA: TGTGCCAGCAGTTACTCAACAGGAAATTCACCCCTCCACTTT
D: -
V: TRBV6-5
J: TRBJ1-6
size: -

CDR3: CASSQGDRDGGELFF
DNA: TGCGCCAGCAGCCAAGGGGACAGGGATGGCGGGGAGCTGTTTTTT
D: TRBD1
V: TRBV4-1
J: TRBJ2-2
size: -

CDR3: CASSPGGSIEKLFF
DNA: TGTGCCAGCAGCCCAGGGGGATCAATTGAAAAACTGTTTTTT
D: TRBD1
V: TRBV5-4
J: TRBJ1-4
size: -

CDR3: CASSPWVEVTEAFF
DNA: TGTGCCAGCAGCCCGTGGGTGGAGGTGACTGAAGCTTTCTTT
D: -
V: TRBV11-2
J: TRBJ1-1
size: -

CDR3: CASSGGVNTEAFF
DNA: TGTGCCAGCAGCGGGGGAGTGAACACTGAAGCTTTCTTT
D: -
V: TRBV6-5
J: TRBJ1-1
size: once

CDR3: CASSRGQNTEAFF
DNA: TGTGCCAGCAGCCGCGGACAGAACACTGAAGCTTTCTTT
D: -
V: TRBV7-8
J: TRBJ1-1
size: once

CDR3: CATTDRKYSNQPQHF
DNA: TGTGCCACCACGGACAGGAAGTATAGCAATCAGCCCCAGCATTTT
D: TRBD1
V: TRBV19
J: TRBJ1-5
size: -

CDR3: CASTSQRGALSYEQYF
DNA: TGCGCCAGCACCTCCCAGCGGGGGGCCTTATCCTACGAGCAGTACTTC
D: TRBD2
V: TRBV5-1
J: TRBJ2-7
size: -

CDR3: CASSPSTGSISGNTIYF
DNA: TGTGCCAGCAGCCCTTCGACAGGGTCCATCTCTGGAAACACCATATATTTT
D: TRBD1
V: TRBV5-6
J: TRBJ1-3
size: -

CDR3: CASSTGGSGANVLTF
DNA: TGTGCCAGCAGTACAGGGGGCTCTGGGGCCAACGTCCTGACTTTC
D: TRBD1
V: TRBV2
J: TRBJ2-6
size: -

CDR3: CASSSTGGNSYEQYF
DNA: TGTGCCAGCAGTTCGACAGGGGGGAACTCCTACGAGCAGTACTTC
D: TRBD1
V: TRBV7-2
J: TRBJ2-7
size: few

CDR3: CASSIDRGAQYF
DNA: TGTGCCAGCAGCATTGACAGGGGGGCGCAGTATTTT
D: TRBD1
V: TRBV7-3
J: TRBJ2-3
size: -

CDR3: CASSFAGQTNTEAFF
DNA: TGCGCCAGCAGCTTCGCGGGACAGACGAACACTGAAGCTTTCTTT
D: TRBD1
V: TRBV5-1
J: TRBJ1-1
size: once

CDR3: CSASTSGGAGELFF
DNA: TGCAGTGCTAGTACCAGCGGGGGGGCCGGGGAGCTGTTTTTT
D: TRBD2
V: TRBV20-1
J: TRBJ2-2
size: -

CDR3: CASSLRGSGNTIYF
DNA: TGTGCCAGCAGCTTAAGGGGTTCTGGAAACACCATATATTTT
D: -
V: TRBV13
J: TRBJ1-3
size: -

CDR3: CASSPRQGDTEAFF
DNA: TGTGCCAGCAGTCCCCGCCAGGGCGACACTGAAGCTTTCTTT
D: -
V: TRBV6-5
J: TRBJ1-1
size: -

CDR3: CASDDPGTDNTEAFF
DNA: TGTGCCAGCGACGACCCCGGGACAGACAACACTGAAGCTTTCTTT
D: TRBD1
V: TRBV7-2
J: TRBJ1-1
size: -

CDR3: CAGRSGEYTGELFF
DNA: TGTGCCGGCCGATCCGGGGAATACACCGGGGAGCTGTTTTTT
D: -
V: TRBV6-6
J: TRBJ2-2
size: -

CDR3: CASSYGDSRRAFF
DNA: TGTGCCAGCAGTTACGGGGACAGTCGGAGAGCTTTCTTT
D: TRBD1
V: TRBV6-6
J: TRBJ1-1
size: -

CDR3: CASRGFRADSGNTIYF
DNA: TGTGCCAGCAGAGGATTCAGGGCTGACTCTGGAAACACCATATATTTT
D: -
V: TRBV6-6
J: TRBJ1-3
size: -

CDR3: CASSSLGGGGNTEAFF
DNA: TGTGCCAGCAGCTCGTTGGGGGGAGGTGGAAACACTGAAGCTTTCTTT
D: -
V: TRBV3-1/TRBV3-2
J: TRBJ1-1
size: -